This T cell receptor beta chain was captured by sequencing in a study of identifying expanded T cells in peripheral blood. Study-wide findings and caveats: About 1.2 clones differed between technical replicates, versus around 15 and 19 over time. Across healthy donors, higher total template counts meant significantly greater roughly 2-week count variance.

A word on this clone: As yet, its antigen is unknown.

V gave up 4 bases and J gave up 5 bases; unmatched junction bases: 9. The germline V gene has CDR1 SGHNT and CDR2 YYREEE (reference sequence). CDR3 length: 15 residues. Sequencing used immunoSEQ multiplex PCR; TCRdb keeps in-frame clones, though not all of them. The repertoire includes roughly 100,000 clones, roughly 90% of them detected once, and approximately 16% sits in the top ten. Collection occurred without any documented infections or immune events in donors. The chain employs TRBV5-4 and TRBJ2-5; 9 bases match TRBD1. The sample consisted of blood. This sequence originates from a person between 18 and 75 years old in good health. The CDR3 region has the DNA TGTGCCAGCAGCCAAACAACAGGGGGCGGGGAGACCCAGTACTTC. Translation: CASSQTTGGGETQYF.